This T cell receptor (beta chain) stems from a study of response to subunit inactivated influenza vaccine (dated by TCRdb to between 2017 and 2018). Describing the broader study: To follow how T cells responded to a trivalent subunit inactivated influenza vaccine, the researchers relied on deep quantitative profiling of the T cell receptor repertoire.

The CDR3 runs 15 residues from the cysteine to the phenylalanine. The kept DNA is CDR3 alone, 45 bases in frame from the first base. From a lookup of the germline V gene (reference sequence), CDR1 and CDR2 are DFQATT and SNEGSKA. The time point label of this sample denotes: 45 to 55 days after influenza vaccine administration. Results the study describes overall, beyond this receptor: The authors proposed that each seasonal influenza vaccination may bring in only a limited number of new T cells.

The table lists this clonotype with a few counts. Its specific antigen is unknown. No much larger clone is present one base from it, and per-base qualities are unavailable. Library preparation employed RT-PCR. Sequenced on an Illumina HiSeq 2500. TCRdb reprocessing: public reads trimmed at Q25 with fastp, clones called with MiXCR, in-frame beta chains kept. One record per CDR3 amino acid sequence lists the most common genes and DNA. The sample table contains fewer than 650,000 distinct CDR3 sequences; only one count was recorded for about an eighth of them. The ten largest make up around 13% of the sample.

The chain uses TRBV20-1 and TRBJ2-1, with 13 junctional bases fitting TRBD2. This TCR was sampled from a man aged 50-60 years who received an inactivated influenza vaccine. Donor details come from another sample of the same person, matched by shared clones. The source was PBMCs from blood, collected 35 to 45 days after vaccination. The nucleotide sequence is given as TGCAGCGCGGGACTAGCGGGGAGAGGCGTGAATGAGCAGTTCTTC. Its protein reads: CSAGLAGRGVNEQFF.